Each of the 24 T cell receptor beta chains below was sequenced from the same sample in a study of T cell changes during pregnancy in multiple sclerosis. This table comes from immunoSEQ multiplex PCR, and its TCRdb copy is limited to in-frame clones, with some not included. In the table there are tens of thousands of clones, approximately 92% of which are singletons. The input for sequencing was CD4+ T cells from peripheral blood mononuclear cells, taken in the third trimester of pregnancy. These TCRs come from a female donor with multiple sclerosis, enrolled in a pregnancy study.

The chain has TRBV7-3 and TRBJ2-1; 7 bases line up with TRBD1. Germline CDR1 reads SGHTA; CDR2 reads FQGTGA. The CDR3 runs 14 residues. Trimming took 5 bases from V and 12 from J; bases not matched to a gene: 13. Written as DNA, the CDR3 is TGTGCCAGCAGCCCAGGGGGACGCCCGGTGGTGCAGTTCTTC. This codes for CASSPGGRPVVQFF.

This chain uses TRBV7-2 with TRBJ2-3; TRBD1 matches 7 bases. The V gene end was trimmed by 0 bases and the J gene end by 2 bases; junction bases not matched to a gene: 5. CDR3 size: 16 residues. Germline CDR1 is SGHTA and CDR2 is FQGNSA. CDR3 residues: CASSLAQGVNTDTQYF. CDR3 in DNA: TGTGCCAGCAGCTTAGCGCAGGGGGTAAACACAGATACGCAGTATTTT.

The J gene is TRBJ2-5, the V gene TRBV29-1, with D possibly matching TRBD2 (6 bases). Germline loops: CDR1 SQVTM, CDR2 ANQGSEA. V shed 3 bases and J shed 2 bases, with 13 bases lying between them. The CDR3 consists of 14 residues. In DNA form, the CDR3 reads TGCAGCGTTGAGCGTCTAGCGAGACAAGAGACCCAGTACTTC. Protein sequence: CSVERLARQETQYF.

This CDR3 reads CSVVNEGATPNYGYTF. CDR3 nucleotides: TGCAGCGTTGTAAACGAGGGGGCGACTCCTAACTATGGCTACACCTTC. The chain employs TRBV29-1 and TRBJ1-2; 7 bases line up with TRBD1. V was pared by 4 bases and J by 0 bases, with 11 bases of the junction left unmatched. Germline V lookup: CDR1 SQVTM, CDR2 ANQGSEA. The CDR3 has 16 amino acids. Combining the CDR3 with reference TRBV29-1 and TRBJ1-2 gives the whole variable domain SAVISQKPSRDICQRGTSLTIQCQVDSQVTMMFWYRQQPGQSLTLIATANQGSEATYESGFVIDKFPISRPNLTFSTLTVSNMSPEDSSIYLCSVVNEGATPNYGYTFGSGTRLTVV.

The DNA for the CDR3 is TGCGCCAGCAGCTGGGGACAGAGTAATGAAAAACTGTTTTTT. It codes for CASSWGQSNEKLFF. J is TRBJ1-4 and V is TRBV5-1; 7 bases are shared with TRBD1. V lost 3 bases, J lost 4 bases, and 3 bases stayed unmatched. Germline loops: CDR1 SGHRS, CDR2 YFSETQ. The CDR3 contains 14 residues. The variable domain in full, with the rest retrieved from reference TRBV5-1 and TRBJ1-4, is KAGVTQTPRYLIKTRGQQVTLSCSPISGHRSVSWYQQTPGQGLQFLFEYFSETQRNKGNFPGRFSGRQFSNSRSEMNVSTLELGDSALYLCASSWGQSNEKLFFGSGTQLSVL.

CDR3 loop: CASSQKAGAQETQYF. CDR3 nucleotides: TGCGCCAGCAGTCAAAAAGCGGGAGCTCAGGAGACCCAGTACTTC. The V call is TRBV23-1, the J call TRBJ2-5; 8 positions agree with TRBD2. TRBV23-1 is given ORF status, its function remaining uncertain. This CDR3 spans 15 amino acids. The V and J ends lost 2 bases and 5 bases, in that order; junction bases with no gene match: 7.

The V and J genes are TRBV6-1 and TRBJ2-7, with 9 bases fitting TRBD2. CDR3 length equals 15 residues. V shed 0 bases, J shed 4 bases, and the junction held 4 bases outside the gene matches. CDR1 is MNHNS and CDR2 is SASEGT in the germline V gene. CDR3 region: CASSEALAGPYEQYF. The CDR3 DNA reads TGTGCCAGCAGTGAAGCGCTAGCGGGACCTTACGAGCAGTACTTC.

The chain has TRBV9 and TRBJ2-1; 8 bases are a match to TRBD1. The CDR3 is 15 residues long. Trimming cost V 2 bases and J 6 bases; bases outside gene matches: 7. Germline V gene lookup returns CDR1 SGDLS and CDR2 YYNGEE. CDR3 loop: CASSVLDRVGNEQFF. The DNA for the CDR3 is TGTGCCAGCAGCGTTTTGGACAGGGTGGGCAATGAGCAGTTCTTC.

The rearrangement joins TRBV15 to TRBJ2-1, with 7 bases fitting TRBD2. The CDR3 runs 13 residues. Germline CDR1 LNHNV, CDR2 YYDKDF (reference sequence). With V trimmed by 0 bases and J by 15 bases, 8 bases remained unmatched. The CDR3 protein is CATSRDRRERGFF. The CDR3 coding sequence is TGTGCCACCAGCAGAGATAGGCGGGAGAGGGGGTTCTTC. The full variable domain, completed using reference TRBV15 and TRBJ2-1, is DAMVIQNPRYQVTQFGKPVTLSCSQTLNHNVMYWYQQKSSQAPKLLFHYYDKDFNNEADTPDNFQSRRPNTSFCFLDIRSPGLGDTAMYLCATSRDRRERGFFGPGTRLTVL.

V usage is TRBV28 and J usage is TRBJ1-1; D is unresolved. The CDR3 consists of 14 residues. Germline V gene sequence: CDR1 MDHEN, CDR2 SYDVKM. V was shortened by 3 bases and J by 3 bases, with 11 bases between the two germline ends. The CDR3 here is CASSLAGIDTEAFF. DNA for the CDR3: TGTGCCAGCAGTTTGGCGGGGATTGACACTGAAGCTTTCTTT.

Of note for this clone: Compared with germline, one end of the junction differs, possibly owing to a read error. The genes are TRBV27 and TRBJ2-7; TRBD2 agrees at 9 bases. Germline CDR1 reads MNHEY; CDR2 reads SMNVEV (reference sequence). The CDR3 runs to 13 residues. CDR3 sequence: CASSLRTSAFQHF. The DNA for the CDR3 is TGTGCCAGCAGTCTTCGGACTAGCGCGTTTCAGCACTTC.

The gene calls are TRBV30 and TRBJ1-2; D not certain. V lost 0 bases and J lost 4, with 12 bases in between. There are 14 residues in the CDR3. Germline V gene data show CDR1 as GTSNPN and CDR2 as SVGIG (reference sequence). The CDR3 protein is CAWSVVVRSYGYTF. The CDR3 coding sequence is TGTGCCTGGAGTGTCGTGGTCAGGTCCTATGGCTACACCTTC.

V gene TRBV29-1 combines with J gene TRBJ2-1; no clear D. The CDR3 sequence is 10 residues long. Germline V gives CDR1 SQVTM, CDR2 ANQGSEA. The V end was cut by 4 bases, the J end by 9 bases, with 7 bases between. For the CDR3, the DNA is TGCAGCGTTGGCGCGAGTGAGCAGTTCTTC. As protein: CSVGASEQFF.

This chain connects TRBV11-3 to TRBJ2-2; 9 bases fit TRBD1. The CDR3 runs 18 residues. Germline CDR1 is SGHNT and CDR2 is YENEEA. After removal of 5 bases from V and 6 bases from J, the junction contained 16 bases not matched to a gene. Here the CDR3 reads CASSLGTGNGPGPGELFF. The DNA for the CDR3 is TGTGCCAGCAGCCTCGGGACAGGGAACGGTCCCGGACCCGGGGAGCTGTTTTTT.

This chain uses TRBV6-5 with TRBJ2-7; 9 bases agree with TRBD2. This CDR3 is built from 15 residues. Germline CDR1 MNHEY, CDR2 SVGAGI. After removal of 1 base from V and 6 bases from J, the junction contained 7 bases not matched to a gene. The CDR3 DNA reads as TGTGCCAGCAGTTACTTGGCGGGAGGGCCCCGCGAGCAGTACTTC. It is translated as CASSYLAGGPREQYF.

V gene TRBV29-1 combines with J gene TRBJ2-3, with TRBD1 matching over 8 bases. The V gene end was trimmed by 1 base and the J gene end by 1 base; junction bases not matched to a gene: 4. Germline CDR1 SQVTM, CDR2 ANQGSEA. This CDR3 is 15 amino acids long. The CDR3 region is CSVEVQGGRTDTQYF. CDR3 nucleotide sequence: TGCAGCGTTGAAGTACAGGGGGGACGCACAGATACGCAGTATTTT.

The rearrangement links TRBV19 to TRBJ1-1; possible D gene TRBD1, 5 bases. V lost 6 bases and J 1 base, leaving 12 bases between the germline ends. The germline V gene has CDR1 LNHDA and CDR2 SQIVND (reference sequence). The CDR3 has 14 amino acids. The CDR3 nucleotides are TGTGCCAGTAGCCGTGGGGCAAGGAACACTGAAGCTTTCTTT. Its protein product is CASSRGARNTEAFF.

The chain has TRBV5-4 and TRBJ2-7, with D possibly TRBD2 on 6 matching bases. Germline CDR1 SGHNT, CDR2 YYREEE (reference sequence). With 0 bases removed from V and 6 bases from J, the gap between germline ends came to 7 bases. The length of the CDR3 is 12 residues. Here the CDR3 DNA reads TGTGCCAGCAGCTTGGCCGGGGGCGAGCAGTACTTC. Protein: CASSLAGGEQYF.

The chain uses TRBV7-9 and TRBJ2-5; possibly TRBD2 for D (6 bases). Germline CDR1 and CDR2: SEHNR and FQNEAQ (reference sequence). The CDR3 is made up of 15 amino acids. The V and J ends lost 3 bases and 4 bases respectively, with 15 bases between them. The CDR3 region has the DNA TGTGCCAGCAGCTTTTACCATAGCGGCGGAGAGACCCAGTACTTC. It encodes CASSFYHSGGETQYF.

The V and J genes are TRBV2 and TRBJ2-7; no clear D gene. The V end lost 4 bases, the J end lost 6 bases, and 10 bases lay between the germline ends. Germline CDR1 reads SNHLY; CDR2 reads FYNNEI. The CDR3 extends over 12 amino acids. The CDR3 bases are TGTGCCAGCAGTGTCCAGCTAGGCGAGCAGTACTTC. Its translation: CASSVQLGEQYF.

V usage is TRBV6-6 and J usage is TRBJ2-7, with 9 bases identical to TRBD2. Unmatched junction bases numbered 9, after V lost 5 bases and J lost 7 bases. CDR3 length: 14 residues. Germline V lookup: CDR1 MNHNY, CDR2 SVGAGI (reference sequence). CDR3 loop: CASSMTGTSREQYF. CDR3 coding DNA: TGTGCCAGCAGTATGACCGGGACTAGCAGGGAGCAGTACTTC.

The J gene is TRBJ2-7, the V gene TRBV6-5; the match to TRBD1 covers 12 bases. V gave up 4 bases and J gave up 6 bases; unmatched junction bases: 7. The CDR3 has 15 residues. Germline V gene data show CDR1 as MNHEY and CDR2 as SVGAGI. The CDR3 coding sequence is TGTGCCAGCAGTTCCGGGACAGGGGGCTGGGGCGAGCAGTACTTC. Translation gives CASSSGTGGWGEQYF.

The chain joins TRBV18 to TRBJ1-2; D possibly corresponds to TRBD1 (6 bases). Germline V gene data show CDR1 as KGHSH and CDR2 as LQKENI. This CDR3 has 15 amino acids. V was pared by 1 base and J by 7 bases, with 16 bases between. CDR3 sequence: CASSPQARGSGGYTF. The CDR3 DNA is TGTGCCAGCTCACCACAGGCCAGGGGATCTGGTGGCTACACCTTC. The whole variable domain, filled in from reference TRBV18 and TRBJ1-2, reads NAGVMQNPRHLVRRRGQEARLRCSPMKGHSHVYWYRQLPEEGLKFMVYLQKENIIDESGMPKERFSAEFPKEGPSILRIQQVVRGDSAAYFCASSPQARGSGGYTFGSGTRLTVV.

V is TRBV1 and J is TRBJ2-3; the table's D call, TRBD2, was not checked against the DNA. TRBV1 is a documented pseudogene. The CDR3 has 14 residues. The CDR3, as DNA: TGCACCACCCCGCCGGGACTACCAGGAGATACGCAGTATTTT. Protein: CTTPPGLPGDTQYF.